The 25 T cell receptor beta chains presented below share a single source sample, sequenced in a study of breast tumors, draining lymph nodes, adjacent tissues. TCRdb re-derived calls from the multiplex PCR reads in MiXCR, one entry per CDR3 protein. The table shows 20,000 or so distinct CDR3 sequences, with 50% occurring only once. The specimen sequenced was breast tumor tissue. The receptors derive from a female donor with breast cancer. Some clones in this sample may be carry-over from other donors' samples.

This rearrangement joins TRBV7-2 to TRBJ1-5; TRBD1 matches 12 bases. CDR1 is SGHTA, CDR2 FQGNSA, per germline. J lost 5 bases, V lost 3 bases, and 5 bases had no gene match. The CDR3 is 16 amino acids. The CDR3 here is CASSLPGTGGDQPQHF. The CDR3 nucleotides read TGTGCCAGCAGCTTGCCCGGGACAGGGGGCGATCAGCCCCAGCATTTT.

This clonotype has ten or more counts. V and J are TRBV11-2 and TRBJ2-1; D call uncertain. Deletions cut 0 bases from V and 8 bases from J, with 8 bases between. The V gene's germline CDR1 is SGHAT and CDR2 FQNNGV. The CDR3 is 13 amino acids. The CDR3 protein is CASSLDRGDEQFF. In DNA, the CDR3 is TGTGCCAGCAGCTTAGATCGTGGTGATGAGCAGTTCTTC.

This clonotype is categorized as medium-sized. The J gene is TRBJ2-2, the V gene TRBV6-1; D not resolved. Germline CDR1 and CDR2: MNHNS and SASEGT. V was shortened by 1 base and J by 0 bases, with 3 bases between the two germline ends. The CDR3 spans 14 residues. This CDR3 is CASSEDSNTGELFF. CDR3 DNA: TGTGCCAGCAGTGAAGATTCGAACACCGGGGAGCTGTTTTTT.

The CDR3: CASSLSGLNTEAFF. The CDR3 nucleotides read TGTGCCAGCAGTTTATCAGGGCTGAACACTGAAGCTTTCTTT. This chain joins TRBV6-5 and TRBJ1-1, with TRBD1 as a possible D gene (5 bases). V shed 4 bases and J shed 0 bases, with 9 bases lying between them. Germline V gives CDR1 MNHEY, CDR2 SVGAGI. The length of the CDR3 is 14 residues.

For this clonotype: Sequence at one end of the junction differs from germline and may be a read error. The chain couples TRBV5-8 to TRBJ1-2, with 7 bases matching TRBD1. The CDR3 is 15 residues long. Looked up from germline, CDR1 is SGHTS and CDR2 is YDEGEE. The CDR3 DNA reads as TGTGTCAGCAGCTTGGGAACCCGGGACAGATATGACTACACCTTC. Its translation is CVSSLGTRDRYDYTF.

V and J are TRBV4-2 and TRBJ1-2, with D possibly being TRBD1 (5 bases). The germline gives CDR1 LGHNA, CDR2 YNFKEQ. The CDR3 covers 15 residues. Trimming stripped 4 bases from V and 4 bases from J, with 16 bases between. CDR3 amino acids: CASSRGRGQGYGYTF. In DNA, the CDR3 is TGTGCCAGCAGCCGGGGACGGGGCCAGGGCTATGGCTACACCTTC.

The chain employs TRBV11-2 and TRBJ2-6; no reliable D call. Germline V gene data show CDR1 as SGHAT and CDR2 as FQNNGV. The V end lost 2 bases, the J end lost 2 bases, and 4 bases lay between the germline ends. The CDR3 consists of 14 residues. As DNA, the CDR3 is TGTGCCAGCAGCTTATACCCTGGGGCCAACGTCCTGACTTTC. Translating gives CASSLYPGANVLTF.

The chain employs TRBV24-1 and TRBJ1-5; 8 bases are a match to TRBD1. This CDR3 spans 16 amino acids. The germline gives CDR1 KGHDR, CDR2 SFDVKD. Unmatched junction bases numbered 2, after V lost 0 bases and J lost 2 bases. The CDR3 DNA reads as TGTGCCACCAGTGATTTGCAGGGACAGGGCAATCAGCCCCAGCATTTT. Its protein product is CATSDLQGQGNQPQHF.

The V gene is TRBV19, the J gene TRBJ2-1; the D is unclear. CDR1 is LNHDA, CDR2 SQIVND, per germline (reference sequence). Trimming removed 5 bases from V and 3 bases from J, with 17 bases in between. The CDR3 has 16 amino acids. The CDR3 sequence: CASSLGWGYNYNEQFF. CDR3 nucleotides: TGTGCCAGTAGTCTCGGGTGGGGTTACAACTACAATGAGCAGTTCTTC.

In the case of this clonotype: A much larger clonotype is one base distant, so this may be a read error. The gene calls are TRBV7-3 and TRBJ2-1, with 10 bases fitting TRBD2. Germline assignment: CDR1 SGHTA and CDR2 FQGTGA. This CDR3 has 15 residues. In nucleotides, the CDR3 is TGTGTCAGCAGCTTAAGCGGGACTAGCGAGGGTGAGCAGTTCTTC. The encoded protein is CVSSLSGTSEGEQFF.

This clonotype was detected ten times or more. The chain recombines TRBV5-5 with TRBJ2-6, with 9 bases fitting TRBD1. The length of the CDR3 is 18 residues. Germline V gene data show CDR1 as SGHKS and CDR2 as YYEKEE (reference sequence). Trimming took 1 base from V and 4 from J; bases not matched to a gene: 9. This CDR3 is CASSLLPGTGSGANVLTF. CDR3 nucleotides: TGTGCCAGCAGCTTGTTACCCGGGACAGGGTCCGGGGCCAACGTCCTGACTTTC.

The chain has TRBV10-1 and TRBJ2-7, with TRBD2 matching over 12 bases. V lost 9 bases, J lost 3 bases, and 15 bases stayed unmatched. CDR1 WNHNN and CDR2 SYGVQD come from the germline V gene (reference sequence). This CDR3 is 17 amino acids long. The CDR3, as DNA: TGCGCCAGAGGGGGGGTGACTAGCGGGAGAGCGGTCTACGAGCAGTACTTC. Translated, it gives CARGGVTSGRAVYEQYF.

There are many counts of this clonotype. In nucleotides, the CDR3 is TGTGCCAGCAGCTTAACCCCTACTAGTGAGCAGTTCTTC. Its protein product is CASSLTPTSEQFF. V gene TRBV7-3 combines with J gene TRBJ2-1; D is possibly TRBD2 (5 bases). The CDR3 runs to 13 residues. Germline loops: CDR1 SGHTA, CDR2 FQGTGA. Trimming stripped 0 bases from V and 9 bases from J, with 9 bases between. Supplemented by reference TRBV7-3 and TRBJ2-1, the full variable domain reads GAGVSQTPSNKVTEKGKYVELRCDPISGHTALYWYRQSLGQGPEFLIYFQGTGAADDSGLPNDRFFAVRPEGSVSTLKIQRTERGDSAVYLCASSLTPTSEQFFGPGTRLTVL.

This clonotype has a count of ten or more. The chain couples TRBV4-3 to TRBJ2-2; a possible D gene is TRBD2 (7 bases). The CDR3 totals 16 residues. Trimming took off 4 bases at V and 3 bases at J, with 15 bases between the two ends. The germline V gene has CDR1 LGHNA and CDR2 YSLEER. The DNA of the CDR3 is TGCGCCAGCAGCCCTAGGGGGGGGCCCCACACCGGGGAGCTGTTTTTT. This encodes CASSPRGGPHTGELFF.

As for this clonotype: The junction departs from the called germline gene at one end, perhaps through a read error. The DNA of the CDR3 is TGTGCCAGCAATTTAGAGGTCGGGGCCACAGCCAAAAACATTCAGTACTTC. As protein: CASNLEVGATAKNIQYF. V is TRBV12-3 or TRBV12-4 and J is TRBJ2-4, with D perhaps TRBD1 or TRBD2 (5 bases each). The CDR3 spans 17 residues.

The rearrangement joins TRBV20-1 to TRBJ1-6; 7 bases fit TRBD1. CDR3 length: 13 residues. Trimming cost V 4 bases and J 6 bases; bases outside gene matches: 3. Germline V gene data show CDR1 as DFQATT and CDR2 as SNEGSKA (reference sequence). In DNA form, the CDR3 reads TGCAGTGCTACTGGGACAGTTAATTCACCCCTCCACTTT. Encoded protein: CSATGTVNSPLHF.

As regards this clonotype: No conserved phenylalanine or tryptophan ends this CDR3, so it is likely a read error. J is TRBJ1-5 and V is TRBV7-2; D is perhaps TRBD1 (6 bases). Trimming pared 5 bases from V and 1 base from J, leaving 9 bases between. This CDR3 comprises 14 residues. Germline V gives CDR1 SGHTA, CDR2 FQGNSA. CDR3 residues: CASSPDSSNQPQHI. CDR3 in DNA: TGTGCCAGCAGCCCGGACAGCAGCAATCAGCCCCAGCATATT.

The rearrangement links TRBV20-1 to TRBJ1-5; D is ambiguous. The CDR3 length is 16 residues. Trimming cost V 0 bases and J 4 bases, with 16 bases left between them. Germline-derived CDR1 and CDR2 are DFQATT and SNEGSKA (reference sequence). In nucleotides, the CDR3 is TGCAGTGCTAGAGATGGGCAGGAGCTTCGGAATCAGCCCCAGCATTTT. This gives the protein CSARDGQELRNQPQHF.

The CDR3 here is CASRRWTSRENSEQFF. DNA of the CDR3: TGTGCCAGCAGACGCTGGACTAGCAGGGAGAACAGTGAGCAGTTCTTC. The V gene is TRBV6-2 or TRBV6-3, the J gene TRBJ2-1, with 8 nucleotides matching TRBD2. In germline, CDR1 is MNHEY, CDR2 SVGEGT. The ends lost 6 bases at V and 9 bases at J; junction bases unmatched: 16. This CDR3 has 16 amino acids.

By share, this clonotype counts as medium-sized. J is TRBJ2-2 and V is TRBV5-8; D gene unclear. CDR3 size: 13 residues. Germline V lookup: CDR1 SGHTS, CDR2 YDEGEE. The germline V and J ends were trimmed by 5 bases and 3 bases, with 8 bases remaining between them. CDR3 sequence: CASRGEYTGELFF. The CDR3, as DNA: TGTGCCAGCAGAGGCGAGTACACCGGGGAGCTGTTTTTT.

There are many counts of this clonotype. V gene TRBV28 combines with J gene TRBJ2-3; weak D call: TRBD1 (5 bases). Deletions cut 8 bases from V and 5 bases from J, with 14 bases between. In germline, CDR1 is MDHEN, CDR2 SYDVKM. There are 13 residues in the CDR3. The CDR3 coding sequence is TGTGCCAGCCTATCCAGGGTGATAGATACGCAGTATTTT. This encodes CASLSRVIDTQYF.

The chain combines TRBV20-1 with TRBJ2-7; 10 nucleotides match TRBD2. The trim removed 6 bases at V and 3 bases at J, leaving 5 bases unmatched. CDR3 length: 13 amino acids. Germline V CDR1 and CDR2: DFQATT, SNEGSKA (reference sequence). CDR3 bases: TGCAGTGCCGCGGGGACTAGCGACTACGAGCAGTACTTC. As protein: CSAAGTSDYEQYF.

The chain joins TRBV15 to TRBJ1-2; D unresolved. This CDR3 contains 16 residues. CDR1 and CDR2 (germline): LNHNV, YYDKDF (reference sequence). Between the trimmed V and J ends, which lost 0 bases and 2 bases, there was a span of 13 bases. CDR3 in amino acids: CATSRDRLLLNYGYTF. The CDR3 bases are TGTGCCACCAGCAGAGATCGCCTCTTATTGAACTATGGCTACACCTTC.

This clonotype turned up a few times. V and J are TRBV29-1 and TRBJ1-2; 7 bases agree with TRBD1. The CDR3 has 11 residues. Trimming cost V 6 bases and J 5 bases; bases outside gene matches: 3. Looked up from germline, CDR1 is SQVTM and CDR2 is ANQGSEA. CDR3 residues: CSVAGGYGYTF. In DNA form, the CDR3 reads TGCAGCGTGGCAGGGGGATATGGCTACACCTTC.

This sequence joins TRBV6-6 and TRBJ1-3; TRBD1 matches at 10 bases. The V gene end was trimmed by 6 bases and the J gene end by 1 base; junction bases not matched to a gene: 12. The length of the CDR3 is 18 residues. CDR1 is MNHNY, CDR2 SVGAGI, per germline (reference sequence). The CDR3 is CASRTGGRRFKSGNTIYF. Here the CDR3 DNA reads TGTGCCAGCAGGACAGGGGGCAGGAGGTTCAAGTCTGGAAACACCATATATTTT.